This TCR beta chain was profiled in a study of T cells after yellow fever vaccination. On the study more broadly: When fractions had low cell numbers, they were prepared with SMART-Seq v4 Ultra Low Input.

Study-level results: On re-exposure, the response was weaker but peaked faster, at day 5 versus 15. Post-booster reappearance was seen for most primary-vaccination clones (roughly 96% CD4, roughly 88% CD8).

The germline V and J ends were trimmed by 6 bases and 7 bases, with 21 bases remaining between them. The CDR3 covers 15 residues. UMIs and a universal primer site were added when TCR cDNA was made by 5'RACE template switching. TCRdb re-analysed the 5' RACE reads in MiXCR, keeping a single row per CDR3 protein. The sample lists 150,000 to 200,000 distinct CDR3 sequences, almost 7% occurring once. This clonotype was seen more than once but under ten times. Its antigen is unidentified. The chain is built from TRBV23-1 and TRBJ1-2; D is undetermined. Being an ORF, TRBV23-1 has a function that is uncertain. The TCR was taken from a man between 18 and 35 years old who received the YFV17D yellow fever vaccine. The source was CD4+ T cells sorted from PBMCs, collected 5 days after the first yellow fever vaccination. CDR3 sequence: CASSTLTPPRVGYTF. The CDR3 DNA follows: TGCGCCAGCAGCACCCTGACTCCCCCGAGGGTTGGCTACACCTTC.